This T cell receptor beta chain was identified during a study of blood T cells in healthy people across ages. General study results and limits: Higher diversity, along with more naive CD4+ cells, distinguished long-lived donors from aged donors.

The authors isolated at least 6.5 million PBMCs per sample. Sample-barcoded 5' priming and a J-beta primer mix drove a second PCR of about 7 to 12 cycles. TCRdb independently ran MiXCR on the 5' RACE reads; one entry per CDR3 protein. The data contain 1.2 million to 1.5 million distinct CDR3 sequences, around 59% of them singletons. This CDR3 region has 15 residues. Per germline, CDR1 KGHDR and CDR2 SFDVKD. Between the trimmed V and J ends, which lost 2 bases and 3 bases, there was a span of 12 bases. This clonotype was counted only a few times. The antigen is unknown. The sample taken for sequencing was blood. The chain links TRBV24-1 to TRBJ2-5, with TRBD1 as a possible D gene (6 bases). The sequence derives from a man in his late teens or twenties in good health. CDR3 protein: CATSDSGAGEETQYF. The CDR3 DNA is TGTGCCACCAGTGATTCTGGGGCAGGGGAAGAGACCCAGTACTTC.